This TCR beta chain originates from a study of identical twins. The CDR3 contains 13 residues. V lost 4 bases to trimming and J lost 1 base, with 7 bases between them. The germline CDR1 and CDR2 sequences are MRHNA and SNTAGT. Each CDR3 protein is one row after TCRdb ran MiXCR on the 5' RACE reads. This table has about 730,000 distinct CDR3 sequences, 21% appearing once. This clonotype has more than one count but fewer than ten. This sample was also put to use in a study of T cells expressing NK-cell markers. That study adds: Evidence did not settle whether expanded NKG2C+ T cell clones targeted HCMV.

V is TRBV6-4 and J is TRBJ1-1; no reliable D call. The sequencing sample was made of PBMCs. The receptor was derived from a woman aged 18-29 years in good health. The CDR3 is CASSADTNTEAFF. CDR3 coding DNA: TGTGCCAGCAGTGCCGACACGAACACTGAAGCTTTCTTT.